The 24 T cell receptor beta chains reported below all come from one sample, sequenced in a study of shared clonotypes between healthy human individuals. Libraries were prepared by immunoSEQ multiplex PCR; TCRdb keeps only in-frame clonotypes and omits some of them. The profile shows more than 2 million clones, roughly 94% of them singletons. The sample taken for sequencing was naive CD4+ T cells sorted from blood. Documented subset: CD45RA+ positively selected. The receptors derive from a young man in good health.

CDR3 in DNA: TGTGCCAGCAGTTACTCCCTAGTTATTCCCACAGATACGCAGTATTTT. Translated, it gives CASSYSLVIPTDTQYF. This chain connects TRBV6-6 to TRBJ2-3; D remains ambiguous. This CDR3 contains 16 residues. V lost 0 bases to trimming and J lost 2 bases, with 12 bases between them. Germline assignment: CDR1 MNHNY and CDR2 SVGAGI (reference sequence).

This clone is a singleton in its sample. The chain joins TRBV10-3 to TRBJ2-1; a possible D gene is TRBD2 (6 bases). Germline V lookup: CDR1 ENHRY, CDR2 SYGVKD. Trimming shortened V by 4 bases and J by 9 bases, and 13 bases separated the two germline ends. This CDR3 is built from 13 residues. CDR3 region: CAISARAGFEQFF. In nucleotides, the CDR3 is TGTGCCATCAGTGCTCGAGCGGGTTTTGAGCAGTTCTTC.

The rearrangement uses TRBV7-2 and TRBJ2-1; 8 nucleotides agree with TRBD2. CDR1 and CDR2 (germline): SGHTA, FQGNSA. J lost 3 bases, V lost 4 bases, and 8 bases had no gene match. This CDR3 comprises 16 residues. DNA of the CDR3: TGTGCCAGCAGCTCCAGTGGAGCGGGAGTCTACAATGAGCAGTTCTTC. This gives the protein CASSSSGAGVYNEQFF.

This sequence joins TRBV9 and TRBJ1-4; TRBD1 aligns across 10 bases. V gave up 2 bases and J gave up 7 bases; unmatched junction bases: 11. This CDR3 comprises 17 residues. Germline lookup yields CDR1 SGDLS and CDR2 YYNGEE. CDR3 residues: CASSVPSPRDRGEKLFF. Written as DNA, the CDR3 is TGTGCCAGCAGCGTCCCTTCTCCCCGGGACAGGGGTGAAAAACTGTTTTTT.

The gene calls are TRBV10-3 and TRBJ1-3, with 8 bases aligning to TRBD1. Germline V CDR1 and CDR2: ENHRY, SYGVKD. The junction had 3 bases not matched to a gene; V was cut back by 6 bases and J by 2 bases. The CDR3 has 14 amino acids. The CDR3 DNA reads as TGTGCCATCAGAGGACAGGGAACTGGAAACACCATATATTTT. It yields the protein CAIRGQGTGNTIYF.

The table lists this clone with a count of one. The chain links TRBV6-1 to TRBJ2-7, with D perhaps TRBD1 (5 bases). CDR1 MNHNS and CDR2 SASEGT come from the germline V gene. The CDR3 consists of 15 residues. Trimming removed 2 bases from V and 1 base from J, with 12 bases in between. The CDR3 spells CASSEIGAPSYEQYF. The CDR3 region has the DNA TGTGCCAGCAGTGAAATAGGGGCTCCTTCCTACGAGCAGTACTTC.

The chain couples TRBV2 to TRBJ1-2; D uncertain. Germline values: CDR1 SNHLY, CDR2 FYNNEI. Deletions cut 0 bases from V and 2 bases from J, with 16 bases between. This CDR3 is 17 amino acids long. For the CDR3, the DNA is TGTGCCAGCAGTGAAGCGCTGGGGTTCTTGACGAACTATGGCTACACCTTC. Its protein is CASSEALGFLTNYGYTF.

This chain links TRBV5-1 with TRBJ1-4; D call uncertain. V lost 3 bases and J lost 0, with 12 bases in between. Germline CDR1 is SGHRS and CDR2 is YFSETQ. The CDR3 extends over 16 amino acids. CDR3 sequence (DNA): TGCGCCAGCAGCTACATGACTGGAACAACTAATGAAAAACTGTTTTTT. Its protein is CASSYMTGTTNEKLFF. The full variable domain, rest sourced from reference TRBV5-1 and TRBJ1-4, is KAGVTQTPRYLIKTRGQQVTLSCSPISGHRSVSWYQQTPGQGLQFLFEYFSETQRNKGNFPGRFSGRQFSNSRSEMNVSTLELGDSALYLCASSYMTGTTNEKLFFGSGTQLSVL.

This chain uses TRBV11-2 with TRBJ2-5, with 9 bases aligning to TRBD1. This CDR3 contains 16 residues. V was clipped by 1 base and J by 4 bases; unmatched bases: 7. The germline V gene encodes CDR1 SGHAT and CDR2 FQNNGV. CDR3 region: CASSLGGTGMRETQYF. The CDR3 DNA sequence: TGTGCCAGCAGCTTAGGTGGGACAGGGATGAGAGAGACCCAGTACTTC.

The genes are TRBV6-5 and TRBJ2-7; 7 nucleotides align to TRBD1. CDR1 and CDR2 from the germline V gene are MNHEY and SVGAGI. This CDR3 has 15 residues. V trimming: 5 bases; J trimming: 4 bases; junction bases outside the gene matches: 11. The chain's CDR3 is CASSSRQGNSYEQYF. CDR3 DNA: TGTGCCAGCAGTAGCCGACAGGGTAATTCGTACGAGCAGTACTTC.

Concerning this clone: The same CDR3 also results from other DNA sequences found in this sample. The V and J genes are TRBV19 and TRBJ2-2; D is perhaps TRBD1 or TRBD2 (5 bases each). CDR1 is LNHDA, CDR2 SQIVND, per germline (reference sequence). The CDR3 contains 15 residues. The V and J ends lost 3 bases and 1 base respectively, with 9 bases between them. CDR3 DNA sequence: TGTGCCAGTAGTATTTCGGGGCGGAACACCGGGGAGCTGTTTTTT. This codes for CASSISGRNTGELFF. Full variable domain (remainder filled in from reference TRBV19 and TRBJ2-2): DGGITQSPKYLFRKEGQNVTLSCEQNLNHDAMYWYRQDPGQGLRLIYYSQIVNDFQKGDIAEGYSVSREKKESFPLTVTSAQKNPTAFYLCASSISGRNTGELFFGEGSRLTVL.

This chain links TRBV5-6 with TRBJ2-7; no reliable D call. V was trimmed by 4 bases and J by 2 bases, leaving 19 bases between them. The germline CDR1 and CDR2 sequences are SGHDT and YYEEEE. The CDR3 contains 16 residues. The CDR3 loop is CASSPTSHQTTYEQYF. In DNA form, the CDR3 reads TGTGCCAGCAGCCCTACAAGCCACCAGACGACCTACGAGCAGTACTTC. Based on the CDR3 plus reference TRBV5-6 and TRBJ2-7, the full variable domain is DAGVTQSPTHLIKTRGQQVTLRCSPKSGHDTVSWYQQALGQGPQFIFQYYEEEERQRGNFPDRFSGHQFPNYSSELNVNALLLGDSALYLCASSPTSHQTTYEQYFGPGTRLTVT.

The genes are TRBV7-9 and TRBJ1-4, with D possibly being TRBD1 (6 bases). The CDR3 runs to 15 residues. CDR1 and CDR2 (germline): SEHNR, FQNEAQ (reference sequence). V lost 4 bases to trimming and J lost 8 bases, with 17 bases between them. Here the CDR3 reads CASSSRPGDWEKLFF. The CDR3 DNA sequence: TGTGCCAGCAGCTCTCGTCCAGGGGATTGGGAAAAACTGTTTTTT.

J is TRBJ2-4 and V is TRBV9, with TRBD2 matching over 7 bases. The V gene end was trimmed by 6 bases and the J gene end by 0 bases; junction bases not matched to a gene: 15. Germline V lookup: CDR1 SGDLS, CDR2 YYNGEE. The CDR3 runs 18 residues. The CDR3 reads CASTAGSPRRIAKNIQYF. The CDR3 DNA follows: TGTGCCAGCACAGCGGGGTCCCCTCGCAGAATAGCCAAAAACATTCAGTACTTC.

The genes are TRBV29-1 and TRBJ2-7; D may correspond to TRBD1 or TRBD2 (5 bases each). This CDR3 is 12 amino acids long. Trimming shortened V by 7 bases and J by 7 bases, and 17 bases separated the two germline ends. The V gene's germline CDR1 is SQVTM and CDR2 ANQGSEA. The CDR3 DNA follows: TGCAGCGCCCGGGACGGCGATAGGGAGCAGTACTTC. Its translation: CSARDGDREQYF.

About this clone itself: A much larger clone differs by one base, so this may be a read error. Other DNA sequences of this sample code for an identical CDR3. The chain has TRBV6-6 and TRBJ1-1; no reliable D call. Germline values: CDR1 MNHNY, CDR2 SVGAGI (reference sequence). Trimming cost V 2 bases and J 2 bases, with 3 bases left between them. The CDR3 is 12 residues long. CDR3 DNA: TGTGCCAGCAGTTACAGCAACACTGAAGCTTTCTTT. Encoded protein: CASSYSNTEAFF.

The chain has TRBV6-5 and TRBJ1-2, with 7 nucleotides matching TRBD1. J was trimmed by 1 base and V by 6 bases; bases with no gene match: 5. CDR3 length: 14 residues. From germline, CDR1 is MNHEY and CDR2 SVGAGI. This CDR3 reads CASRRQGLNYGYTF. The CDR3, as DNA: TGTGCCAGCAGAAGACAGGGCCTTAACTATGGCTACACCTTC.

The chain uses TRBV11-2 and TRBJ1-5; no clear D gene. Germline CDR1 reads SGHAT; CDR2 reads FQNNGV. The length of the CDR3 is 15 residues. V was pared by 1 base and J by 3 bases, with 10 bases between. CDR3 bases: TGTGCCAGCAGCTTAGGGAGGAAGAACAATCAGCCCCAGCATTTT. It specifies CASSLGRKNNQPQHF.

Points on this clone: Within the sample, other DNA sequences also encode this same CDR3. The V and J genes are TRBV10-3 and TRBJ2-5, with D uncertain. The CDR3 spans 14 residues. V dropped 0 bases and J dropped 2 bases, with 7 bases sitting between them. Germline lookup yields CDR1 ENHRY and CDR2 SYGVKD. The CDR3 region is CAISESQGQETQYF. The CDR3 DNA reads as TGTGCCATCAGTGAGTCGCAAGGTCAAGAGACCCAGTACTTC.

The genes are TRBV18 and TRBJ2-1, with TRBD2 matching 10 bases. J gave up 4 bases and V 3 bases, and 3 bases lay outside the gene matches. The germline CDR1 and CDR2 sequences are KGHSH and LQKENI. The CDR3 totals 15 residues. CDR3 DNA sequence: TGTGCCAGCTCACCTAGGACTAGCGGTTACAATGAGCAGTTCTTC. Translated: CASSPRTSGYNEQFF.

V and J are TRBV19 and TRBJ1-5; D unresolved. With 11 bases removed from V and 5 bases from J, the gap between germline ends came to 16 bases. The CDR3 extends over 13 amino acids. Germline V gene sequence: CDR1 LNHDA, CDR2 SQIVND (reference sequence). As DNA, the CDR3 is TGTGCCGGAGGGTCCGGGCTTTATCAGCCCCAGCATTTT. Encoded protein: CAGGSGLYQPQHF.

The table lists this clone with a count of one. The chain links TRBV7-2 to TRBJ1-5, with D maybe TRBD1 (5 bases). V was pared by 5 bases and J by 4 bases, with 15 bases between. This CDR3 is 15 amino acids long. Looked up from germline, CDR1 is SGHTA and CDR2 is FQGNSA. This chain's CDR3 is CASSTAGTLNQPQHF. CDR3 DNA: TGTGCCAGCAGCACAGCCGGGACCTTAAATCAGCCCCAGCATTTT.

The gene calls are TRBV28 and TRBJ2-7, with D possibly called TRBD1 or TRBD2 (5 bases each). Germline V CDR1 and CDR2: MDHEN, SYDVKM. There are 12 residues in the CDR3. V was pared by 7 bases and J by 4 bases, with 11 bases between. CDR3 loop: CASTGGNYEQYF. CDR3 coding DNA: TGTGCCAGCACTGGGGGAAATTACGAGCAGTACTTC.

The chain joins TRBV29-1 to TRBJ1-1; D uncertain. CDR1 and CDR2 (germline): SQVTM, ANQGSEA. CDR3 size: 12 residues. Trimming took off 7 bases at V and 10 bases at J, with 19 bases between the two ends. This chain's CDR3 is CSAAGGYPGAFF. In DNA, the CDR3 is TGCAGCGCTGCTGGCGGATACCCGGGAGCTTTCTTT.